This T cell receptor (beta chain) was obtained from a study of patients and donors after allogeneic stem cell transplantation. TCRdb reprocessed the RT-PCR reads via MiXCR and lists one record per CDR3 protein. Altogether 800,000 to 1,000,000 distinct CDR3 sequences are present, under 20% being singletons, with the ten largest covering approximately 5.9%. The CDR3 is 15 amino acids. Germline V gene lookup returns CDR1 SQVTM and CDR2 ANQGSEA. Trimming left V 4 bases short and J 3 bases short, with 19 bases between. Sequencing was done on a sample of blood, either unsorted or a sorted T cell fraction (not recorded which). This rearrangement joins TRBV29-1 to TRBJ2-7, with D perhaps TRBD1 (6 bases). The sequence was collected from a human donor who was either an allogeneic HSCT recipient or a stem cell or donor lymphocyte infusion donor (not recorded which). It is not recorded whose cells these are; they may come from a transplant donor. In DNA form, the CDR3 reads TGCAGCGTTGTGGAGGTGGAGACAGGAAACTACGAGCAGTACTTC. Amino acids: CSVVEVETGNYEQYF.